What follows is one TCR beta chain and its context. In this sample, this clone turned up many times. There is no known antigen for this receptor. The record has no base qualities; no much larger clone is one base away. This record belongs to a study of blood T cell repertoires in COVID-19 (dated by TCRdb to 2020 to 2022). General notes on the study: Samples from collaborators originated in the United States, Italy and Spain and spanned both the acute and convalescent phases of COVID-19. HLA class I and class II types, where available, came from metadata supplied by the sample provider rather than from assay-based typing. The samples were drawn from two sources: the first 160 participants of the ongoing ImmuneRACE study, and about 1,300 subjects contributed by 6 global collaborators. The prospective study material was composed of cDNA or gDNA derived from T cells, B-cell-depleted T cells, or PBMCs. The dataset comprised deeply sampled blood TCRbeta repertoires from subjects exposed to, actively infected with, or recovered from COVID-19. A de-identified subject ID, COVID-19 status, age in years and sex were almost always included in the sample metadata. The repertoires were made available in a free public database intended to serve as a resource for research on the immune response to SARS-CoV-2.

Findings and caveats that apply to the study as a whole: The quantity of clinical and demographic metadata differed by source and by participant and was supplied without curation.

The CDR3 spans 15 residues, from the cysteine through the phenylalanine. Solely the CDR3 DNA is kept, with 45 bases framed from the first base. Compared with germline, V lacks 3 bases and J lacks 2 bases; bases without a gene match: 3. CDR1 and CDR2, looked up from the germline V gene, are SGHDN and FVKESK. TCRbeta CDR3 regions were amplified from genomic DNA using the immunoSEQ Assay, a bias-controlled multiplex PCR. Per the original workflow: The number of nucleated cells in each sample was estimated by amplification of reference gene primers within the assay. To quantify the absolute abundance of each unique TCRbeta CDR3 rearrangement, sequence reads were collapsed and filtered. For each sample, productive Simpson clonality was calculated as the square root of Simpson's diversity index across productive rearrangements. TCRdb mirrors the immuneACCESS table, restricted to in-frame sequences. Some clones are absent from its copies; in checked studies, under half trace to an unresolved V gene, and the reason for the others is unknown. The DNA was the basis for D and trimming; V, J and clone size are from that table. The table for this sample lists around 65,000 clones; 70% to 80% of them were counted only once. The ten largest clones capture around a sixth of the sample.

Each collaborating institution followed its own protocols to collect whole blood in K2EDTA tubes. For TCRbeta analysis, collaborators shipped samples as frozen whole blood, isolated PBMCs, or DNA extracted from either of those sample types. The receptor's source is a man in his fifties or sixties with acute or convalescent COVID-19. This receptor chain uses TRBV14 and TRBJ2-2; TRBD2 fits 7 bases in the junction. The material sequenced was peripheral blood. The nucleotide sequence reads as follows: TGTGCCAGCAGCCAGACTAGCCCTAACACCGGGGAGCTGTTTTTT. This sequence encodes CASSQTSPNTGELFF.